This T cell receptor beta chain came from a study of regulatory T cells in long-lasting Graves disease. Findings and limits, study-wide: TCR diversity in persistent Graves' patients was below that of newly diagnosed ones. Persistent disease samples used TRBV28, TRBJ1-2 and TRBJ2-5 preferentially.

Noted time point: newly diagnosed GD, antithyroid drugs for less than 3 months. Isolated PBMC RNA provided the starting material for the TCR library. Graves' disease diagnosis relied on American Thyroid Association guidelines. Worth noting for this clonotype: What it binds is not known.

For TCR beta, libraries came from iRepertoire HTBI primers and Arm-PCR of CDR3 regions. TCRdb independently ran MiXCR on the multiplex PCR reads; one entry per CDR3 protein. The data hold more than 400,000 distinct CDR3 sequences, with approximately 16% observed a single time. Trimming pared 1 base from V and 12 bases from J, leaving 19 bases between. The CDR3 is 15 amino acids. CDR1 is MDHEN, CDR2 SYDVKM, per germline. The same sample was also used in a study of T cells in Graves' hyperthyroidism and ophthalmopathy. That paper adds: Ophthalmopathy was identified by the model a median 6.5 months ahead of onset.

The sequence was obtained from a woman aged 25-40 years with Graves disease. The rearrangement links TRBV28 to TRBJ1-5; D is uncertain. Sequenced here: peripheral blood mononuclear cells (PBMCs), sampled at new diagnosis, from a patient treated with antithyroid drugs. The CDR3 coding sequence is TGTGCCAGCAGTTTATCGACCATTACTCTACATGGCCAGCATTTT. The encoded protein is CASSLSTITLHGQHF.